Detailed here is one T cell receptor beta chain. This CDR3 comprises 14 residues. The J segment lost 4 bases and the V segment lost 3 bases, leaving 3 bases of the junction unmatched. Germline CDR1 is LGHNA and CDR2 is YSLEER. TCRdb keeps only in-frame clones here, not all; method: immunoSEQ multiplex PCR. The table includes approximately 14,000 clones, 77% detected once. The data stem from a study of chemoradiotherapy in HPV16-positive cancers. This material was collected from a patient who underwent chemoradiotherapy. The sequence derives from a human donor with HPV-associated anogenital cancer. This chain joins TRBV4-3 and TRBJ1-1; 9 positions match TRBD1. CDR3 nucleotides: TGCGCCAGCAGCCAGGACAGGGGTGGCACTGAAGCTTTCTTT. This sequence encodes CASSQDRGGTEAFF.